These 27 T cell receptor beta chains were sequenced from one sample in a study of T cell responses to AZD1222 COVID-19 vaccine. The protocol was immunoSEQ multiplex PCR, while the TCRdb copy is restricted to in-frame clones and leaves out a portion. Of more than 90,000 clones in the sample, 84% were seen once. The material was peripheral blood, obtained on day 0 of AZD1222 vaccination. The receptor source for this set is an adult in good health.

The chain links TRBV27 to TRBJ2-7; 7 positions agree with TRBD1. After removal of 4 bases from V and 0 bases from J, the junction contained 0 bases not matched to a gene. Germline V lookup: CDR1 MNHEY, CDR2 SMNVEV (reference sequence). This CDR3 has 13 residues. CDR3 loop: CASSWTGSYEQYF. DNA of the CDR3: TGTGCCAGCAGTTGGACAGGCTCCTACGAGCAGTACTTC.

In this sample, this clone turned up once. The DNA for the CDR3 is TGTGCCAGCAGCGTGCGGGGGGGCACAGATACGCAGTATTTT. Amino acid sequence: CASSVRGGTDTQYF. This sequence joins TRBV9 and TRBJ2-3; 8 bases map to TRBD2. Germline V CDR1 and CDR2: SGDLS, YYNGEE. This CDR3 contains 14 residues. The J segment lost 1 base and the V segment lost 2 bases, leaving 0 bases of the junction unmatched.

The V call is TRBV28, the J call TRBJ2-3; D is perhaps TRBD2 (5 bases). V lost 3 bases, J lost 3 bases, and 16 bases lay in between. Germline loops: CDR1 MDHEN, CDR2 SYDVKM. The CDR3 runs 16 residues. The CDR3 nucleotides read TGTGCCAGCAGTTTGCGTAAAGGGAGAGCGACAGATACGCAGTATTTT. Its translation: CASSLRKGRATDTQYF.

The V gene is TRBV11-3, the J gene TRBJ2-3, with TRBD2 matching over 7 bases. CDR3 length equals 15 residues. Germline assignment: CDR1 SGHNT and CDR2 YENEEA. V shed 2 bases, J shed 6 bases, and the junction held 8 bases outside the gene matches. This CDR3 is CASSLRRAGDDTQYF. The CDR3 DNA sequence: TGTGCCAGCAGCTTACGCCGGGCGGGAGATGATACGCAGTATTTT.

CDR3 DNA sequence: TGTGCCAGCAGCTTAGAACGGGGAGGCTACACCTTC. Its translation is CASSLERGGYTF. The chain employs TRBV11-2 and TRBJ1-2; D is unresolved. The CDR3 covers 12 residues. Germline V gives CDR1 SGHAT, CDR2 FQNNGV. V lost 0 bases, J lost 8 bases, and 7 bases lay in between.

The chain couples TRBV19 to TRBJ1-4, with 11 positions matching TRBD1. The V gene end was trimmed by 7 bases and the J gene end by 6 bases; junction bases not matched to a gene: 4. This CDR3 region has 14 residues. Germline CDR1 and CDR2: LNHDA and SQIVND (reference sequence). The DNA of the CDR3 is TGTGCCAGTAACCGGGACAGGGGGGATGAAAAACTGTTTTTT. Translated: CASNRDRGDEKLFF.

With regard to this clone: Sequence at one end of the junction differs from germline and may be a read error. The chain uses TRBV11-3 and TRBJ2-7; D may be TRBD2 (5 bases). CDR3 length equals 12 residues. Germline CDR1 is SGHNT and CDR2 is YENEEA. Written as DNA, the CDR3 is TGTGCCAGCAGCTTGGACGGGGTAAAGTTGGACTTC. This translates into CASSLDGVKLDF.

The chain links TRBV15 to TRBJ2-4; 7 bases fit TRBD1. J was trimmed by 0 bases and V by 0 bases; bases with no gene match: 8. Germline CDR1 LNHNV, CDR2 YYDKDF (reference sequence). The CDR3 loop spans 18 amino acids. CDR3 nucleotide sequence: TGTGCCACCAGCAGAGATACCGGGACAGCTCTAGCCAAAAACATTCAGTACTTC. This encodes CATSRDTGTALAKNIQYF.

J is TRBJ2-7 and V is TRBV11-3; 11 bases fit TRBD1. Per germline, CDR1 SGHNT and CDR2 YENEEA. The CDR3 sequence is 15 residues long. J was trimmed by 5 bases and V by 5 bases; bases with no gene match: 8. CDR3 nucleotides: TGTGCCAGCAGCCCTAGGGACAGGGGGAACAACGAGCAGTACTTC. This gives the protein CASSPRDRGNNEQYF.

V and J are TRBV5-1 and TRBJ2-3; 10 bases are shared with TRBD2. Losses at the gene ends were 1 base for V and 6 bases for J; bases not matched to a gene: 5. The CDR3 sequence is 15 residues long. The germline gives CDR1 SGHRS, CDR2 YFSETQ. CDR3 in DNA: TGCGCCAGCAGCTTGACAGCGGGGGGGGTGGATACGCAGTATTTT. This gives the protein CASSLTAGGVDTQYF.

The V and J genes are TRBV5-4 and TRBJ2-6, with D unresolved. The CDR3 runs 13 residues. In germline, CDR1 is SGHNT, CDR2 YYREEE (reference sequence). V lost 0 bases and J lost 4, with 2 bases in between. The CDR3 loop is CASSLAGANVLTF. Here the CDR3 DNA reads TGTGCCAGCAGCTTGGCCGGGGCCAACGTCCTGACTTTC.

The rearrangement joins TRBV18 to TRBJ2-3; 10 bases agree with TRBD2. The CDR3 covers 15 residues. CDR1 is KGHSH and CDR2 is LQKENI in the germline V gene. J lost 6 bases, V lost 6 bases, and 9 bases had no gene match. CDR3 DNA sequence: TGTGCCAGCTCTCCTCTAGCGGGAGCCACCGATACGCAGTATTTT. Protein sequence: CASSPLAGATDTQYF.

This clone has only one observation. The chain employs TRBV12-2 and TRBJ2-7; the table's TRBD1 call for D was not verified on the DNA. TRBV12-2 is tagged as a pseudogene. The CDR3 extends over 15 amino acids. The CDR3 bases are TGTGCAAGTCGCTTAGTGTCAGGGGACATAAACGAGCAGTACTTC. Its translation is CASRLVSGDINEQYF.

The chain employs TRBV5-5 and TRBJ2-5; no clear D gene. CDR3 size: 12 residues. V gave up 0 bases and J gave up 6 bases, with 6 bases separating them. Germline V gene lookup returns CDR1 SGHKS and CDR2 YYEKEE (reference sequence). CDR3 loop: CASSLAVKTQYF. The CDR3 DNA reads as TGTGCCAGCAGCTTGGCCGTGAAGACCCAGTACTTC.

J is TRBJ2-7 and V is TRBV5-1; D is possibly TRBD1 (5 bases). The CDR3 runs to 15 residues. Germline loops: CDR1 SGHRS, CDR2 YFSETQ. Trimming shortened V by 0 bases and J by 2 bases, and 12 bases separated the two germline ends. The CDR3, as DNA: TGCGCCAGCAGCTTGGAGGGTGCAGGGCCCTACGAGCAGTACTTC. Translating it yields CASSLEGAGPYEQYF.

CDR3 loop: CASRWDRSSYNSPLHF. The DNA of the CDR3 is TGTGCCAGCCGATGGGACAGATCCTCTTATAATTCACCCCTCCACTTT. V usage is TRBV2 and J usage is TRBJ1-6; 7 positions match TRBD1. Germline CDR1 reads SNHLY; CDR2 reads FYNNEI. The length of the CDR3 is 16 residues. The trim removed 8 bases at V and 4 bases at J, leaving 11 bases unmatched. Filled out from reference TRBV2 and TRBJ1-6, the complete variable domain reads EPEVTQTPSHQVTQMGQEVILRCVPISNHLYFYWYRQILGQKVEFLVSFYNNEISEKSEIFDDQFSVERPDGSNFTLKIRSTKLEDSAMYFCASRWDRSSYNSPLHFGNGTRLTVT.

The chain uses TRBV19 and TRBJ2-3; D possibly matches TRBD1 or TRBD2 (5 bases each). Looked up from germline, CDR1 is LNHDA and CDR2 is SQIVND (reference sequence). This CDR3 has 15 residues. V shed 3 bases and J shed 2 bases, with 12 bases lying between them. CDR3 nucleotides: TGTGCCAGTAGTATCGGGGCGCTGAACACAGATACGCAGTATTTT. Protein sequence: CASSIGALNTDTQYF.

This clone has just a few counts. The rearrangement links TRBV3-1 (or the pseudogene TRBV3-2) to TRBJ1-5; D gene uncertain. Germline values: CDR1 LGHDT, CDR2 YNNKEL (reference sequence). The CDR3 covers 13 residues. V was shortened by 1 base and J by 6 bases, with 7 bases between the two germline ends. DNA of the CDR3: TGTGCCAGCAGCCAAGGGGAGGTTCAGCCCCAGCATTTT. The encoded protein is CASSQGEVQPQHF.

The V gene is TRBV5-6, the J gene TRBJ1-2; a weak D match, TRBD1 (6 bases). The CDR3 runs 15 residues. Trimming pared 3 bases from V and 4 bases from J, leaving 16 bases between. Germline V CDR1 and CDR2: SGHDT, YYEEEE. CDR3 DNA sequence: TGTGCCAGCAGCTCACCAGGGGAACCCTTCTATGGCTACACCTTC. The encoded protein is CASSSPGEPFYGYTF.

The V and J genes are TRBV18 and TRBJ1-1, with no clear D. The CDR3 consists of 13 residues. Trimming pared 5 bases from V and 3 bases from J, leaving 10 bases between. CDR1 and CDR2 (germline): KGHSH, LQKENI. DNA of the CDR3: TGTGCCAGCTCAGACATGAAGGACACTGAAGCTTTCTTT. It yields the protein CASSDMKDTEAFF.

The chain couples TRBV11-2 to TRBJ1-2, with D unresolved. V was shortened by 1 base and J by 6 bases, with 9 bases between the two germline ends. The CDR3 consists of 13 residues. The germline gives CDR1 SGHAT, CDR2 FQNNGV. CDR3 amino acids: CASSLGVGDGYTF. CDR3 DNA: TGTGCCAGCAGCTTAGGGGTAGGAGATGGCTACACCTTC.

The chain carries TRBV19 and TRBJ2-3, with 7 positions matching TRBD1. The length of the CDR3 is 12 residues. Germline trimming cut 8 bases from V and 4 bases from J; bases unmatched to any gene: 3. Germline lookup yields CDR1 LNHDA and CDR2 SQIVND (reference sequence). CDR3 sequence reads: CASGRGSDTQYF. The CDR3 coding sequence is TGTGCCAGTGGCAGGGGGTCAGATACGCAGTATTTT.

This clone was counted a single time. The chain recombines TRBV6-5 with TRBJ2-7; 8 bases map to TRBD2. In germline, CDR1 is MNHEY, CDR2 SVGAGI. The junction had 4 bases not matched to a gene; V was cut back by 5 bases and J by 4 bases. This CDR3 spans 13 amino acids. CDR3 residues: CASSRTSTYEQYF. DNA of the CDR3: TGTGCCAGCAGTCGGACTAGCACGTACGAGCAGTACTTC.

J is TRBJ1-4 and V is TRBV19, with 7 bases lining up with TRBD1. The length of the CDR3 is 14 residues. Germline V CDR1 and CDR2: LNHDA, SQIVND (reference sequence). J was trimmed by 5 bases and V by 7 bases; bases with no gene match: 7. The chain's CDR3 is CASKKGARNEKLFF. The DNA for the CDR3 is TGTGCCAGTAAAAAGGGGGCACGGAATGAAAAACTGTTTTTT.

The chain combines TRBV28 with TRBJ2-1, with D maybe TRBD1 (6 bases). The CDR3 has 15 residues. The V gene lost 4 bases and the J gene lost 4 bases, with 14 bases spanning the gap. The germline V gene has CDR1 MDHEN and CDR2 SYDVKM. In nucleotides, the CDR3 is TGTGCCAGCAGTTCGACAGGACCCTTATACAATGAGCAGTTCTTC. This sequence encodes CASSSTGPLYNEQFF. Full variable domain (outside the CDR3, taken from reference TRBV28 and TRBJ2-1): DVKVTQSSRYLVKRTGEKVFLECVQDMDHENMFWYRQDPGLGLRLIYFSYDVKMKEKGDIPEGYSVSREKKERFSLILESASTNQTSMYLCASSSTGPLYNEQFFGPGTRLTVL.

The rearrangement links TRBV4-2 to TRBJ2-7; the match to TRBD1 covers 12 bases. Germline CDR1 is LGHNA and CDR2 is YNFKEQ. The CDR3 is 16 residues long. The V gene end was trimmed by 1 base and the J gene end by 5 bases; junction bases not matched to a gene: 6. The DNA for the CDR3 is TGTGCCAGCAGCCAAGTTCGGGACAGGGGGCTGAACGAGCAGTACTTC. This encodes CASSQVRDRGLNEQYF.

The J gene is TRBJ1-1, the V gene TRBV7-2; no definite D call. V lost 1 base and J lost 1, with 7 bases in between. The CDR3 is 14 residues long. In germline, CDR1 is SGHTA, CDR2 FQGNSA. This CDR3 is CASSLVTANTEAFF. The CDR3, as DNA: TGTGCCAGCAGCTTAGTTACAGCGAACACTGAAGCTTTCTTT. Full variable domain (rest looked up from reference TRBV7-2 and TRBJ1-1): GAGVSQSPSNKVTEKGKDVELRCDPISGHTALYWYRQSLGQGLEFLIYFQGNSAPDKSGLPSDRFSAERTGGSVSTLTIQRTQQEDSAVYLCASSLVTANTEAFFGQGTRLTVV.